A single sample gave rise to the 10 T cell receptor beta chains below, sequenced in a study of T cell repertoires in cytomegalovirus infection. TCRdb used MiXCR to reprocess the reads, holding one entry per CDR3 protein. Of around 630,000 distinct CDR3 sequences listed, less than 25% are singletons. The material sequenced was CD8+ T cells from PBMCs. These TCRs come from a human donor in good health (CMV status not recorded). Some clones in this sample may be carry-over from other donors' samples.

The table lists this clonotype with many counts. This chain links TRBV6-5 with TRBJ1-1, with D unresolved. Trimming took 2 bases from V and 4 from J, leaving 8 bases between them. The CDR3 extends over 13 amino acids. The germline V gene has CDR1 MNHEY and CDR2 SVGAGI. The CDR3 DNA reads TGTGCCAGCAGTTACAACTCTCGCACTGAAGCTTTCTTT. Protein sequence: CASSYNSRTEAFF.

The DNA of the CDR3 is TGTGCCAGCAGTTACGAGTCCGGGGAGCTGTTTTTT. It yields the protein CASSYESGELFF. This rearrangement joins TRBV6-5 to TRBJ2-2; D unclear. The CDR3 has 12 amino acids. Germline CDR1 is MNHEY and CDR2 is SVGAGI. The germline V and J ends were trimmed by 2 bases and 6 bases, with 4 bases remaining between them.

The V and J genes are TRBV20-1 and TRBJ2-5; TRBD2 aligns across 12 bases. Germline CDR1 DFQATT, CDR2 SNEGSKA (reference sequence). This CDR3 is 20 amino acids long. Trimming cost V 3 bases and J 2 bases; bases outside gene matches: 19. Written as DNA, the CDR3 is TGCAGTGCTAGGAATCCGGGACTAGCGGGTATGGTCACACTTCAAGAGACCCAGTACTTC. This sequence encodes CSARNPGLAGMVTLQETQYF.

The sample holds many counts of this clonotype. In DNA, the CDR3 is TGTGCCAGCAGTCTGGAGATAGGAAGTACTTCTGGGGCCAACGTCCTGACTTTC. This codes for CASSLEIGSTSGANVLTF. The J gene is TRBJ2-6, the V gene TRBV2; D gene uncertain. CDR1 is SNHLY and CDR2 is FYNNEI in the germline V gene. V lost 5 bases and J 1 base, leaving 18 bases between the germline ends. The CDR3 sequence is 18 residues long.

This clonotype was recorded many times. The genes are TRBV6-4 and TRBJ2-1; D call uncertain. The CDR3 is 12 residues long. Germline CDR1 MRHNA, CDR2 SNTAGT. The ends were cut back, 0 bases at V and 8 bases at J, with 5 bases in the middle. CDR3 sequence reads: CASSDSNYEQFF. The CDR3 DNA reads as TGTGCCAGCAGTGACTCGAATTATGAGCAGTTCTTC.

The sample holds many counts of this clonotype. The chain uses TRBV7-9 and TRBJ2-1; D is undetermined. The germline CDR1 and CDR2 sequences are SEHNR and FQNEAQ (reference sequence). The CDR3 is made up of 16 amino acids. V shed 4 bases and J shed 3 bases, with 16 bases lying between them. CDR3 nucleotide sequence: TGTGCCAGCAGCTCCCCTTGGGTGGGTAGCTACAATGAGCAGTTCTTC. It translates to CASSSPWVGSYNEQFF.

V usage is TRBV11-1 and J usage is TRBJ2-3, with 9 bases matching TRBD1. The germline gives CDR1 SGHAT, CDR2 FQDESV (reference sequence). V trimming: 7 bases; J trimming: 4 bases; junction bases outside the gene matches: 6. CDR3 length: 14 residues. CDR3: CASTPGQGPDTQYF. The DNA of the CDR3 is TGTGCCAGCACCCCGGGACAGGGACCAGATACGCAGTATTTT.

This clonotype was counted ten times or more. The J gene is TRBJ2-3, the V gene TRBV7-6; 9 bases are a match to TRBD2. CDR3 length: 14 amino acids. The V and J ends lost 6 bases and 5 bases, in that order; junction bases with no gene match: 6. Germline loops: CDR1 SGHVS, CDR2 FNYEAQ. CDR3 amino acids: CASRGGRAVDTQYF. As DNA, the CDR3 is TGTGCCAGCAGAGGCGGGAGGGCGGTAGATACGCAGTATTTT.

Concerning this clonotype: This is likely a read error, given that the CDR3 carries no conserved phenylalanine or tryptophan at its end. The CDR3 sequence is CASSDRQSSYNEQFY. The DNA of the CDR3 is TGTGCCAGCAGCGACAGGCAGAGCTCCTACAATGAGCAGTTCTAC. The V gene is TRBV7-6, the J gene TRBJ2-1; a weak D match, TRBD1 (6 bases). CDR1 and CDR2 (germline): SGHVS, FNYEAQ. This CDR3 comprises 15 residues. Between the trimmed V and J ends, which lost 5 bases and 0 bases, there was a span of 11 bases.

CDR3 amino acids: CASSYSFREQFF. The CDR3 DNA reads as TGTGCCAGCAGTTACTCTTTTCGTGAGCAGTTCTTC. The V call is TRBV27, the J call TRBJ2-1; D gene ambiguous. This CDR3 has 12 residues. In germline, CDR1 is MNHEY, CDR2 SMNVEV (reference sequence). V shed 4 bases and J shed 9 bases, with 10 bases lying between them.